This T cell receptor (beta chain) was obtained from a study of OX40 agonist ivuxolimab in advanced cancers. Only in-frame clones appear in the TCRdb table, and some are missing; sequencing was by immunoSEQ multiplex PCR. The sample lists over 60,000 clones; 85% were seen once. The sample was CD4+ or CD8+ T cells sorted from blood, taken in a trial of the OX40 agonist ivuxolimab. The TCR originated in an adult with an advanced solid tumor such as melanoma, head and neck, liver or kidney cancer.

CDR3 bases: TGTGCCAGCAGTCAATGGGTAGCGGCTAACACCGGGGAGCTGTTTTTT. Protein: CASSQWVAANTGELFF. The chain uses TRBV14 and TRBJ2-2; possibly TRBD2 for D (6 bases). Germline-derived CDR1 and CDR2 are SGHDN and FVKESK. There are 16 residues in the CDR3. V was pared by 6 bases and J by 2 bases, with 16 bases between.